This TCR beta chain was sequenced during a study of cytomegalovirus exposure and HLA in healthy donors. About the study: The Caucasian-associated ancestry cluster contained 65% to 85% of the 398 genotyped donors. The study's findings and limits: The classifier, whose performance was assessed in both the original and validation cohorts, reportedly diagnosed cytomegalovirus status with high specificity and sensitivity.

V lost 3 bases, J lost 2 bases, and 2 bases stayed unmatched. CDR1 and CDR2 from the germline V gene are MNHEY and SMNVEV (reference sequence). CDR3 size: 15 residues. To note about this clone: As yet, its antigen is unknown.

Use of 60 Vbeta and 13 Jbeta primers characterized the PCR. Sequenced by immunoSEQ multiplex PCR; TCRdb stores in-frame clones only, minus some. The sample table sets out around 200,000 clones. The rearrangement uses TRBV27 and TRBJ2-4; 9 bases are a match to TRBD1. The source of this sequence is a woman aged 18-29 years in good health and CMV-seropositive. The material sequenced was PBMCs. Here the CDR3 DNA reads TGTGCCAGCAGTTTCGACAGGGGGTCCAAAAACATTCAGTACTTC. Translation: CASSFDRGSKNIQYF.